By proportion, the clone carrying this T cell receptor beta chain is medium-sized. The data were obtained in a study of sequential checkpoint blockade in melanoma. Assay used: immunoSEQ multiplex PCR; TCRdb lists only in-frame clones, some missing. The repertoire consists of 3,200 or so clones, with approximately 15% occurring once and the leading ten covering around 23%. The treatment was: randomized to nivolumab then ipilimumab (arm A) or the reverse (arm B). Germline V gene lookup returns CDR1 SGDLS and CDR2 YYNGEE. The trim removed 4 bases at V and 5 bases at J, leaving 9 bases unmatched. The CDR3 runs to 15 residues.

The chain uses TRBV9 and TRBJ2-7; 10 nucleotides match TRBD1. The source material was tumor tissue (inferred from file names), sampled from a patient given nivolumab and ipilimumab in sequence. This receptor was obtained from a human donor with melanoma. CDR3 protein: CASSSGTGVPHEQYF. CDR3 DNA: TGTGCCAGCAGCAGTGGGACAGGGGTACCCCACGAGCAGTACTTC.